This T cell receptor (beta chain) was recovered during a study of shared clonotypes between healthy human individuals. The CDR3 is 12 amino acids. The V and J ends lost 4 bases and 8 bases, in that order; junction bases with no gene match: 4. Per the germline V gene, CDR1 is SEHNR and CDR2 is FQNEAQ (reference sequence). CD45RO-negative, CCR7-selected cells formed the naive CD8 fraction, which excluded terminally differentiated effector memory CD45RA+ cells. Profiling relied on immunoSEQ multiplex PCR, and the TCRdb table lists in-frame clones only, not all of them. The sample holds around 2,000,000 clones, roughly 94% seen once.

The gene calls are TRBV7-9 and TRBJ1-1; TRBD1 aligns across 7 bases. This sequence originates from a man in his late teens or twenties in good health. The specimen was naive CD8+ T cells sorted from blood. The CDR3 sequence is CASSSGQDEAFF. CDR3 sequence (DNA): TGTGCCAGCAGCTCAGGACAGGACGAAGCTTTCTTT.